This TCR beta chain was recovered during a study of cytomegalovirus exposure and HLA in healthy donors. PCR employed 60 Vbeta and 13 Jbeta primers. Sequenced by immunoSEQ multiplex PCR; TCRdb stores in-frame clones only, minus some. Counted here are 150,000 to 200,000 clones, about four fifths occurring once; the ten biggest clones make up about 1.6%. CDR3 length: 15 residues. V was shortened by 5 bases and J by 7 bases, with 17 bases between the two germline ends. The V gene's germline CDR1 is MNHNY and CDR2 SVGAGI (reference sequence). The sequenced material came from PBMCs. The V and J genes are TRBV6-6 and TRBJ1-4; tentative D call: TRBD1 (6 bases). The clonotype comes from a man over 45 in good health and CMV-seronegative. In nucleotides, the CDR3 is TGTGCCAGCAGTGACCGGCAGGGGAGGGGTGAAAAACTGTTTTTT. Its translation: CASSDRQGRGEKLFF.